This TCR beta chain was sequenced during a study of blood T cell repertoires in COVID-19 (dated by TCRdb to about 2020). A note on the overall study: The collaborator samples originated in the United States, Italy and Spain and spanned the acute and convalescent phases of COVID-19. Deeply sampled blood TCRbeta repertoires from subjects exposed to, actively infected with, or recovered from COVID-19 were included in the dataset. HLA class I and class II types, where available, came from metadata supplied by the sample provider rather than from assay-based typing. A de-identified subject ID, COVID-19 status, age in years and sex were almost always included in the sample metadata. The repertoires were released in a freely available public database meant as a resource for research on the immune response to SARS-CoV-2. Samples were obtained from the ongoing ImmuneRACE study (first 160 participants) and from some 1,200 subjects provided by 6 global collaborators. The material from the prospective study consisted of cDNA or gDNA derived from T cells, B-cell-depleted T cells, or PBMCs.

The immunoSEQ Assay, a bias-controlled multiplex PCR, was used to amplify TCRbeta CDR3 regions from genomic DNA. Per the authors' processing: Within the assay, amplification of reference gene primers was used to estimate how many nucleated cells each sample contained. Sequence reads were collapsed and filtered to measure the absolute abundance of every unique TCRbeta CDR3 rearrangement. For each sample, productive Simpson clonality was calculated as the square root of Simpson's diversity index across productive rearrangements. The table comes from immuneACCESS by way of TCRdb, which keeps in-frame sequences with V and J called. Part of the clones is missing from these tables; in studies checked, under half for an unresolved V gene and the rest for unknown reasons. V and J calls and clone size are those listed in that table; D and trimming were worked out from the DNA. The sample yields tens of thousands of clones; 91% were counted once. In total, the top ten clones hold around 6.5% of the sample.

Each collaborating institution followed its own protocols to collect whole blood in K2EDTA tubes. For TCRbeta analysis, collaborators shipped samples in one of three forms: frozen whole blood, isolated PBMCs, or DNA extracted from either of those sample types. From the germline V gene, CDR1 is SGHRS and CDR2 is YFSETQ. The CDR3 starts with the cysteine, ends with the phenylalanine, and has 16 residues. Only CDR3 DNA remains: 48 bases, in frame from the first base. V trim: 0 bases; J trim: 2 bases; unmatched bases: 4. Overall results and qualifications from the work: How much clinical and demographic metadata was included differed by source and by participant, and the metadata was provided uncurated.

Notes on this clone: Its antigen is not yet known. Per-nucleotide qualities are absent, and no much larger clonotype sits a single base away.

The sample was peripheral blood. The sequence derives from a man in his fifties or sixties with active COVID-19. The chain uses TRBV5-1 and TRBJ2-3; TRBD2 aligns with 9 central bases. The encoded CDR3 is CASSLALAGVTDTQYF. The sequenced DNA is TGCGCCAGCAGCTTGGCGTTAGCGGGAGTCACAGATACGCAGTATTTT.